The 8 T cell receptor beta chains presented below share a single source sample, sequenced in a study of T-cell reconstitution after alpha-beta-depleted transplantation in children. Unique molecular identifiers were used to barcode this TCRbeta library. MiXCR, applied by TCRdb to the PCR reads, yields one record per CDR3 protein. The sample shows 450,000 to 600,000 distinct CDR3 sequences, approximately 32% of them seen only once. The material was PBMCs from the stem cell graft donor, obtained from the stem cell graft. These receptors were collected from a human donor who donated a stem cell graft to a child with aplastic anemia.

The CDR3 spells CASRTEREYTDTQYF. The CDR3 nucleotides are TGTGCCAGCAGGACCGAGCGGGAGTACACAGATACGCAGTATTTT. This chain uses TRBV5-5 with TRBJ2-3; 8 nucleotides agree with TRBD2. The CDR3 totals 15 residues. In germline, CDR1 is SGHKS, CDR2 YYEKEE (reference sequence). V gave up 5 bases and J gave up 2 bases; unmatched junction bases: 7.

V usage is TRBV7-9 and J usage is TRBJ2-3, with TRBD1 matching over 10 bases. V dropped 4 bases and J dropped 6; count of bases not matched to a gene: 22. The CDR3 runs to 20 residues. Germline V gives CDR1 SEHNR, CDR2 FQNEAQ (reference sequence). This chain's CDR3 is CASSSLVEGDRGHPLDTQYF. The CDR3 nucleotides are TGTGCCAGCAGCTCTCTGGTTGAGGGGGACAGGGGTCACCCCTTGGATACGCAGTATTTT.

This chain uses TRBV12-3 or TRBV12-4 with TRBJ2-1; 7 bases match TRBD2. The CDR3 has 15 residues. Germline trimming cut 5 bases from V and 1 base from J; bases unmatched to any gene: 5. The chain's CDR3 is CASSESGISYNEQFF. The CDR3 region has the DNA TGTGCCAGCAGTGAAAGCGGGATATCCTACAATGAGCAGTTCTTC.

This clonotype was detected only a few times. The V call is TRBV7-6, the J call TRBJ2-5; the D is unclear. The CDR3 is 16 amino acids. Germline CDR1 is SGHVS and CDR2 is FNYEAQ. The V and J ends lost 1 base and 0 bases respectively, with 12 bases between them. The CDR3 protein is CASSLGSGRNQETQYF. CDR3 DNA sequence: TGTGCCAGCAGCTTAGGGTCAGGACGGAACCAAGAGACCCAGTACTTC.

The CDR3 here is CASSDRGYTDTQYF. As DNA, the CDR3 is TGTGCCAGCAGCGACAGGGGGTACACAGATACGCAGTATTTT. The V call is TRBV6-1, the J call TRBJ2-3, with 9 bases matching TRBD1. Germline CDR1 MNHNS, CDR2 SASEGT. Trimming cost V 6 bases and J 2 bases; bases outside gene matches: 3. The CDR3 runs to 14 residues.

This clonotype has more than one count but fewer than ten. The V and J genes are TRBV14 and TRBJ2-1; D is perhaps TRBD2 (6 bases). The CDR3 covers 15 residues. The germline V and J ends were trimmed by 4 bases and 2 bases, with 12 bases remaining between them. From germline, CDR1 is SGHDN and CDR2 FVKESK. The CDR3 DNA reads TGTGCCAGCAGCCGCGGAGGCGGGGCCTACAATGAGCAGTTCTTC. This encodes CASSRGGGAYNEQFF.

The chain carries TRBV10-3 and TRBJ1-1, with 7 bases aligning to TRBD1. The CDR3 spans 13 residues. Germline loops: CDR1 ENHRY, CDR2 SYGVKD. Unmatched junction bases numbered 2, after V lost 6 bases and J lost 1 base. The CDR3 DNA sequence: TGTGCCATCAGACGGACAGGGAACACTGAAGCTTTCTTT. This gives the protein CAIRRTGNTEAFF.

The rearrangement joins TRBV12-3 or TRBV12-4 to TRBJ1-5; D call uncertain. V gave up 5 bases and J gave up 4 bases, with 15 bases separating them. The CDR3 consists of 15 residues. The CDR3 loop is CASSPSPSGNQPQHF. As DNA, the CDR3 is TGTGCCAGCAGTCCGTCCCCCTCTGGGAATCAGCCCCAGCATTTT.